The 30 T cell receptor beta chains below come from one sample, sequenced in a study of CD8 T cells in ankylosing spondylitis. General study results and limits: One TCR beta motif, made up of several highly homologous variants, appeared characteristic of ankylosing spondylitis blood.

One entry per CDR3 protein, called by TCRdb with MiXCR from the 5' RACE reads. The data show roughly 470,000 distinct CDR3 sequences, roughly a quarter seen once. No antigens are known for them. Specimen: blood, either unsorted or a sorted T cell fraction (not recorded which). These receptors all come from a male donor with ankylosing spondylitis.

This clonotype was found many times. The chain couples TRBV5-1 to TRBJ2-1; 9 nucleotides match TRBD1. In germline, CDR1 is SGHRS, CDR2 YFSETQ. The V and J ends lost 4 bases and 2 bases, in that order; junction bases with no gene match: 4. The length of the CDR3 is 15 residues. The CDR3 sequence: CASSTGQGTYNEQFF. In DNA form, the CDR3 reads TGCGCCAGCAGCACGGGACAGGGCACCTACAATGAGCAGTTCTTC.

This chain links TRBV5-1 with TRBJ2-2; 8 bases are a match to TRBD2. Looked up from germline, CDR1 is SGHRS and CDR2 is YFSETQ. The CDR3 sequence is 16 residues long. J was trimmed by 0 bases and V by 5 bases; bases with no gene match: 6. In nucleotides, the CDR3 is TGCGCCAGCAGTCGGATAGCGGGATCGAACACCGGGGAGCTGTTTTTT. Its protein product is CASSRIAGSNTGELFF.

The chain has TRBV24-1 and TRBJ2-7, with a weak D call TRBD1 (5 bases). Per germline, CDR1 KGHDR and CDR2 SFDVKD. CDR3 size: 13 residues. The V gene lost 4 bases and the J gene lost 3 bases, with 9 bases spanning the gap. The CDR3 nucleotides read TGTGCCACCAGTGAAGGGGCGAGCTACGAGCAGTACTTC. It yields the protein CATSEGASYEQYF.

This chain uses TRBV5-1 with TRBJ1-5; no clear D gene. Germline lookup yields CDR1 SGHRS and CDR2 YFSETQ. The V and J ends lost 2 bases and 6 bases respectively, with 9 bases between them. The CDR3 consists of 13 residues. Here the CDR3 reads CASSFEGGQPQHF. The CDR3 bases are TGCGCCAGCAGCTTTGAGGGTGGTCAGCCCCAGCATTTT. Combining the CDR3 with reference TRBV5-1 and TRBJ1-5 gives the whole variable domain KAGVTQTPRYLIKTRGQQVTLSCSPISGHRSVSWYQQTPGQGLQFLFEYFSETQRNKGNFPGRFSGRQFSNSRSEMNVSTLELGDSALYLCASSFEGGQPQHFGDGTRLSIL.

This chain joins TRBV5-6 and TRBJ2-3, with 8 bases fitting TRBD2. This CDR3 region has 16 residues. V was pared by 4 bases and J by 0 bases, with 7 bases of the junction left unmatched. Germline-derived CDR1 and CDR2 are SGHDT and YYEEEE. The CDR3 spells CASSPERGKSTDTQYF. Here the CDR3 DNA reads TGTGCCAGCAGCCCGGAGCGGGGGAAAAGCACAGATACGCAGTATTTT.

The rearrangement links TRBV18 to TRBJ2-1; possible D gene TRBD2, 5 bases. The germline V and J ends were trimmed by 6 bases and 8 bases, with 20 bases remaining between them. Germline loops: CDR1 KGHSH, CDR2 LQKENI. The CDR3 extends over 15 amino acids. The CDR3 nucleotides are TGTGCCAGCTCTCCCCCAGGCCGTGGAGGAGATGAGCAGTTCTTC. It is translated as CASSPPGRGGDEQFF.

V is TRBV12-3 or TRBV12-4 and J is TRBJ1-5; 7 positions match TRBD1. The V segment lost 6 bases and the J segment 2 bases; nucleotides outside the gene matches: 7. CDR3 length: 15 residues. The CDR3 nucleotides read TGTGCCAGCAGACTGGGACAGACCGGCAATCAGCCCCAGCATTTT. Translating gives CASRLGQTGNQPQHF.

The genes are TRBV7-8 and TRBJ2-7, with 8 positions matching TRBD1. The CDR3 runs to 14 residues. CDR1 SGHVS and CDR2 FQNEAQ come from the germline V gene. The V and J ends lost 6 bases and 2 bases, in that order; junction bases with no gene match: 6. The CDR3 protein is CASRERTGPYEQYF. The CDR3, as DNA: TGTGCCAGCAGGGAACGGACAGGGCCCTACGAGCAGTACTTC.

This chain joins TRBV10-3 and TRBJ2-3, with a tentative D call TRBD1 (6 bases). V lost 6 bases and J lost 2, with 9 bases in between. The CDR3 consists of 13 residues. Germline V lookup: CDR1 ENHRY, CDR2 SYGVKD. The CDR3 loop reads CAIRDSSTDTQYF. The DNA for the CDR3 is TGTGCCATCAGGGACAGTTCCACAGATACGCAGTATTTT.

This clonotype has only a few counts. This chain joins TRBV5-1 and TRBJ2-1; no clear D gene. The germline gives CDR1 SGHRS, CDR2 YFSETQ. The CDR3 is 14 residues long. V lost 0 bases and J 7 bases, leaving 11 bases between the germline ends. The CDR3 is CASSLGRSRNEQFF. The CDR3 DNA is TGCGCCAGCAGCTTGGGTCGGAGCCGGAATGAGCAGTTCTTC.

The CDR3 reads CASSFSGGDYNEQFF. The CDR3 bases are TGTGCCAGCAGTTTCTCAGGGGGCGACTACAATGAGCAGTTCTTC. The rearrangement joins TRBV12-3 or TRBV12-4 to TRBJ2-1, with 8 bases identical to TRBD1. The CDR3 spans 15 residues. The V gene end was trimmed by 3 bases and the J gene end by 3 bases; junction bases not matched to a gene: 4.

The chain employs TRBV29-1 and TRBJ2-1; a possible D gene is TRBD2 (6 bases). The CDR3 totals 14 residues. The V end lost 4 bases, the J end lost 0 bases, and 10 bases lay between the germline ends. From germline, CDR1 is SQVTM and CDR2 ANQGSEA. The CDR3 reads CSVGWRDSYNEQFF. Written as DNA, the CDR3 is TGCAGCGTTGGGTGGCGGGACTCCTACAATGAGCAGTTCTTC.

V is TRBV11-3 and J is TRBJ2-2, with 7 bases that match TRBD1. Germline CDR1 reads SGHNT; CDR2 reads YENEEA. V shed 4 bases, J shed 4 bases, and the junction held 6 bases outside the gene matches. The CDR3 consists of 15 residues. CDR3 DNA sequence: TGTGCCAGCAGCTCCGGACAGGATATCACCGGGGAGCTGTTTTTT. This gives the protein CASSSGQDITGELFF. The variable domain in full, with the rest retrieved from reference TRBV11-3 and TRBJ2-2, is EAGVVQSPRYKIIEKKQPVAFWCNPISGHNTLYWYLQNLGQGPELLIRYENEEAVDDSQLPKDRFSAERLKGVDSTLKIQPAELGDSAVYLCASSSGQDITGELFFGEGSRLTVL.

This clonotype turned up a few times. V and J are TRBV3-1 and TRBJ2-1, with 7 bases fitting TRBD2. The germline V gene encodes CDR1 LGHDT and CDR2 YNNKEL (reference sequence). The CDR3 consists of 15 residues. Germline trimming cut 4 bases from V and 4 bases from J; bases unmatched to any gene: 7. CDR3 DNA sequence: TGTGCCAGCAGCCGACGAGCTAGCGGATACAATGAGCAGTTCTTC. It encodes CASSRRASGYNEQFF.

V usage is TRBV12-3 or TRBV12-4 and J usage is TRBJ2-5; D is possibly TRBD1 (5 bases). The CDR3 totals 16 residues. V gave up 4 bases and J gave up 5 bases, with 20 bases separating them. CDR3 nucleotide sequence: TGTGCCAGCAGTTCAAATCGCCTCAGGGATGTGGAGACCCAGTACTTC. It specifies CASSSNRLRDVETQYF.

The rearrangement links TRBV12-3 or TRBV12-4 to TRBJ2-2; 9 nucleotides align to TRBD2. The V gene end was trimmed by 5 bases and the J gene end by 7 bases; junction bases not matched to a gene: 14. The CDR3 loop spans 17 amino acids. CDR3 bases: TGTGCCAGCAGTACCCGACGCGGTAGCGGGAGAGTCGGGGAGCTGTTTTTT. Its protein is CASSTRRGSGRVGELFF.

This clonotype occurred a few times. The DNA for the CDR3 is TGTGCCAGCAGCTTAGGATTCGCGAACACCGGGGAGCTGTTTTTT. The encoded protein is CASSLGFANTGELFF. The chain recombines TRBV11-2 with TRBJ2-2; D not resolved. The CDR3 extends over 15 amino acids. The germline CDR1 and CDR2 sequences are SGHAT and FQNNGV. V shed 1 base and J shed 0 bases, with 6 bases lying between them.

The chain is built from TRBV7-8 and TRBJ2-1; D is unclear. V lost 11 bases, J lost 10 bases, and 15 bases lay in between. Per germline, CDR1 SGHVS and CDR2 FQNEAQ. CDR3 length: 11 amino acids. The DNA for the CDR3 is TGTGCCCTAGGCTTAGGGTCGGAGCAGTTCTTC. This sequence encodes CALGLGSEQFF.

In nucleotides, the CDR3 is TGCGCCAGCAGCTTGCAAGGACAGTCCAGTTATGGCTACACCTTC. This encodes CASSLQGQSSYGYTF. The chain has TRBV5-1 and TRBJ1-2; D might be TRBD1 (6 bases). The germline CDR1 and CDR2 sequences are SGHRS and YFSETQ. Between the trimmed V and J ends, which lost 1 base and 5 bases, there was a span of 15 bases. The CDR3 is 15 amino acids.

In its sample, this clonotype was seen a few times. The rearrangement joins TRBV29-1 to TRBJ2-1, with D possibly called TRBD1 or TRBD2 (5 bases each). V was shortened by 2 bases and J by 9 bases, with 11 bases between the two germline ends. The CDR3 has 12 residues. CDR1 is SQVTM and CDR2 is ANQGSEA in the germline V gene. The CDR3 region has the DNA TGCAGCGTTGAAAGACCGGGGACTGAGCAGTTCTTC. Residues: CSVERPGTEQFF.

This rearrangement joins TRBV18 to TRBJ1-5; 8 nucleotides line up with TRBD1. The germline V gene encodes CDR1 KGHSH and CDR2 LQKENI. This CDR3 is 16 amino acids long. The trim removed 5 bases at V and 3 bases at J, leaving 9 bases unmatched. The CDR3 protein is CASSKTGGGFNQPQHF. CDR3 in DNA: TGTGCCAGCTCAAAAACAGGGGGGGGATTCAATCAGCCCCAGCATTTT.

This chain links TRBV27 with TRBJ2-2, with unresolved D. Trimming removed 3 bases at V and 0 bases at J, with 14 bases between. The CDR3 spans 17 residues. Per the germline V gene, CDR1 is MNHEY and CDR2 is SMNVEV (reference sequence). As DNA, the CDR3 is TGTGCCAGCAGTTTTGTAGAGAGGAGCCCGAACACCGGGGAGCTGTTTTTT. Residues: CASSFVERSPNTGELFF.

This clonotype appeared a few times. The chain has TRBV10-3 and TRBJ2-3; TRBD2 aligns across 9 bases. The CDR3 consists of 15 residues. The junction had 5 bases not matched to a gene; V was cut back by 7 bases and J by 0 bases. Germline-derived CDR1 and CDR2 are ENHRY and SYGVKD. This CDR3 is CAINPSGESTDTQYF. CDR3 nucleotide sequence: TGTGCCATCAACCCTAGCGGGGAAAGCACAGATACGCAGTATTTT.

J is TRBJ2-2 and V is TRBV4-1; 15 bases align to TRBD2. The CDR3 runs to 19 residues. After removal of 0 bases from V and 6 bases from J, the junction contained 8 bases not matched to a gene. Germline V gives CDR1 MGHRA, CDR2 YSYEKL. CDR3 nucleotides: TGCGCCAGCAGCCAAGAAGGGACGGGACTAGCGGGAGGAGCCGGGGAGCTGTTTTTT. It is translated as CASSQEGTGLAGGAGELFF.

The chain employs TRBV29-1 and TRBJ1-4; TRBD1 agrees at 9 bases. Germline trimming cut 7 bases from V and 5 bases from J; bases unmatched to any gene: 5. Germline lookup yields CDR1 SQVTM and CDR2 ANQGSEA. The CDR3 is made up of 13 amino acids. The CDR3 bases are TGCAGCGCCTCCGGGACAGGGAATGAAAAACTGTTTTTT. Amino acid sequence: CSASGTGNEKLFF.

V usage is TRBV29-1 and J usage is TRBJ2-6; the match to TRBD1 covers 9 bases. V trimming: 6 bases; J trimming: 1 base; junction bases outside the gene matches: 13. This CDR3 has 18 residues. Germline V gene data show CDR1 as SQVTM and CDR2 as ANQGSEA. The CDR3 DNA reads TGCAGCGTGGAAAAGACGGGACAGGGTTCATCTGGGGCCAACGTCCTGACTTTC. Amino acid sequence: CSVEKTGQGSSGANVLTF.

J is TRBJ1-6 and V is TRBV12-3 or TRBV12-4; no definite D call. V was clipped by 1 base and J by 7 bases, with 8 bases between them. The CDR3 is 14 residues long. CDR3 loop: CASSLVSGNSPLHF. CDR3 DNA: TGTGCCAGCAGTTTAGTTTCGGGGAATTCACCCCTCCACTTT.

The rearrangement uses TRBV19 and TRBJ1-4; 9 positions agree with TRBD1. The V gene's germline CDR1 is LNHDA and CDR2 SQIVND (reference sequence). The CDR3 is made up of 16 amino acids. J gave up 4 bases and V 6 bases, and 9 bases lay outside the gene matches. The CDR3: CASRPTGTGFNEKLFF. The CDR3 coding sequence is TGTGCCAGTAGACCGACCGGGACAGGGTTTAATGAAAAACTGTTTTTT.

The CDR3 DNA is TGTGCCAGCAGCCCGCGGACAGTGGGGGACGAGCAGTACGTC. Amino acids: CASSPRTVGDEQYV. The J gene is TRBJ2-7, the V gene TRBV14; a possible D gene is TRBD1 (6 bases). The V end was cut by 4 bases, the J end by 5 bases, with 15 bases between. The CDR3 covers 14 residues. Germline V gene sequence: CDR1 SGHDN, CDR2 FVKESK.

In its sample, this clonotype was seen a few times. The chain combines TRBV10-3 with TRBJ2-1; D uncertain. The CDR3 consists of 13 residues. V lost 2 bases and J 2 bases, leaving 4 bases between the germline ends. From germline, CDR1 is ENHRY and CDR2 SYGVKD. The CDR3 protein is CAISEPTYNEQFF. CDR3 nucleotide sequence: TGTGCCATCAGTGAGCCTACCTACAATGAGCAGTTCTTC.